The 21 T cell receptor beta chains presented below share a single source sample, sequenced in a study of blood T cell repertoires in COVID-19. Generated by immunoSEQ multiplex PCR, the TCRdb table keeps only in-frame clones and is missing some. This sample has 450,000 or so clones, with roughly 89% found just once. Input material: peripheral blood. The receptors were gathered from a man younger than 35 with COVID-19, enrolled during active disease.

This rearrangement joins TRBV9 to TRBJ2-7, with 10 nucleotides matching TRBD2. Losses at the gene ends were 4 bases for V and 5 bases for J; bases not matched to a gene: 12. The CDR3 runs 16 residues. The germline gives CDR1 SGDLS, CDR2 YYNGEE. CDR3 loop: CASSLRSSGRGNEQYF. For the CDR3, the DNA is TGTGCCAGCAGCCTCCGGTCTAGCGGGAGAGGGAACGAGCAGTACTTC.

The chain recombines TRBV29-1 with TRBJ1-2, with D unclear. The germline V and J ends were trimmed by 3 bases and 4 bases, with 15 bases remaining between them. The CDR3 spans 14 residues. The germline CDR1 and CDR2 sequences are SQVTM and ANQGSEA. CDR3 in amino acids: CSVDYREGSYGYTF. The CDR3 DNA is TGCAGCGTTGATTACCGGGAAGGAAGCTATGGCTACACCTTC.

The chain links TRBV7-9 to TRBJ2-7; D might be TRBD1 (5 bases). This CDR3 spans 14 amino acids. V lost 2 bases, J lost 5 bases, and 13 bases lay in between. Germline CDR1 reads SEHNR; CDR2 reads FQNEAQ (reference sequence). CDR3 nucleotide sequence: TGTGCCAGCAGCTTATCCCAGGGTTTCCACGAGCAGTACTTC. Protein product: CASSLSQGFHEQYF.

The rearrangement joins TRBV5-1 to TRBJ1-2, with TRBD1 matching over 9 bases. Germline-derived CDR1 and CDR2 are SGHRS and YFSETQ. This CDR3 contains 15 residues. V dropped 0 bases and J dropped 2; count of bases not matched to a gene: 2. The CDR3: CASSLVGTGNYGYTF. The CDR3 coding sequence is TGCGCCAGCAGCTTGGTTGGGACAGGGAACTATGGCTACACCTTC. The whole variable domain, remainder taken from reference TRBV5-1 and TRBJ1-2, is KAGVTQTPRYLIKTRGQQVTLSCSPISGHRSVSWYQQTPGQGLQFLFEYFSETQRNKGNFPGRFSGRQFSNSRSEMNVSTLELGDSALYLCASSLVGTGNYGYTFGSGTRLTVV.

This chain joins TRBV2 and TRBJ1-3; D call uncertain. Deletions cut 8 bases from V and 10 bases from J, with 12 bases between. This CDR3 has 11 residues. CDR1 SNHLY and CDR2 FYNNEI come from the germline V gene. The CDR3 protein is CASGRTGTIYF. CDR3 nucleotides: TGTGCCAGCGGGCGCACGGGGACCATATATTTT.

The rearrangement links TRBV7-9 to TRBJ1-1, with D unclear. Trimming shortened V by 2 bases and J by 5 bases, and 15 bases separated the two germline ends. Germline assignment: CDR1 SEHNR and CDR2 FQNEAQ (reference sequence). CDR3 length: 15 amino acids. CDR3 nucleotide sequence: TGTGCCAGCAGCTTACTTGGATTCTCAGGTACTGAAGCTTTCTTT. Its protein product is CASSLLGFSGTEAFF.

The rearrangement links TRBV10-2 to TRBJ1-5; 9 bases align to TRBD1. Per germline, CDR1 WSHSY and CDR2 SAAADI. V was clipped by 6 bases and J by 4 bases; unmatched bases: 1. The CDR3 runs to 13 residues. The CDR3 region has the DNA TGCGCCAGCAGCGACAGGGGGAATCAGCCCCAGCATTTT. Its translation is CASSDRGNQPQHF.

The chain carries TRBV27 and TRBJ1-4; D is perhaps TRBD1 (5 bases). Looked up from germline, CDR1 is MNHEY and CDR2 is SMNVEV (reference sequence). The V end was cut by 4 bases, the J end by 3 bases, with 12 bases between. CDR3 length: 15 residues. CDR3 residues: CASSYGGRSNEKLFF. In nucleotides, the CDR3 is TGTGCCAGCAGTTACGGGGGTCGGTCTAATGAAAAACTGTTTTTT.

The gene calls are TRBV6-1 and TRBJ2-2; 7 bases agree with TRBD1. Germline V lookup: CDR1 MNHNS, CDR2 SASEGT. Trimming cost V 1 base and J 5 bases; bases outside gene matches: 7. The CDR3 covers 16 residues. CDR3 DNA sequence: TGTGCCAGCAGTGAAGTCAAAACAGGGGTAACCGGGGAGCTGTTTTTT. It is translated as CASSEVKTGVTGELFF.

A note on this clone: Other DNA sequences in the sample encode the same CDR3. The rearrangement uses TRBV27 and TRBJ1-1, with TRBD1 as a possible D gene (5 bases). This CDR3 has 14 amino acids. V was shortened by 3 bases and J by 4 bases, with 12 bases between the two germline ends. In germline, CDR1 is MNHEY, CDR2 SMNVEV (reference sequence). The DNA of the CDR3 is TGTGCCAGCAGTTTCAGGGCGGGGGGCACTGAAGCTTTCTTT. It encodes CASSFRAGGTEAFF.

The chain joins TRBV6-6 to TRBJ1-2; tentatively, D is TRBD1 (5 bases). The V and J ends lost 10 bases and 0 bases respectively, with 15 bases between them. Germline V gene lookup returns CDR1 MNHNY and CDR2 SVGAGI (reference sequence). The CDR3 totals 14 residues. CDR3 bases: TGTGCCACCCTTATTGGGGGGACTAACTATGGCTACACCTTC. This gives the protein CATLIGGTNYGYTF.

This chain uses TRBV3-1 (or the pseudogene TRBV3-2) with TRBJ2-1; TRBD1 matches 10 bases. CDR1 is LGHDT, CDR2 YNNKEL, per germline (reference sequence). The CDR3 runs 17 residues. V trimming: 4 bases; J trimming: 4 bases; junction bases outside the gene matches: 10. The CDR3 reads CASSPTGGTGVYNEQFF. The CDR3 DNA reads TGTGCCAGCAGCCCCACAGGAGGGACAGGGGTTTACAATGAGCAGTTCTTC.

The chain uses TRBV24-1 and TRBJ2-3, with D hard to call. Germline CDR1 KGHDR, CDR2 SFDVKD. This CDR3 contains 13 residues. V lost 5 bases, J lost 2 bases, and 7 bases lay in between. The CDR3 nucleotides are TGTGCCACCAGTGCCGAGAACACAGATACGCAGTATTTT. Its translation is CATSAENTDTQYF.

The count of this clone is one. V is TRBV19 and J is TRBJ2-2, with D perhaps TRBD2 (5 bases). Germline CDR1 is LNHDA and CDR2 is SQIVND (reference sequence). The V gene lost 2 bases and the J gene lost 2 bases, with 9 bases spanning the gap. The CDR3 covers 15 residues. In DNA form, the CDR3 reads TGTGCCAGTAGTATAATGGCGGGCAACACCGGGGAGCTGTTTTTT. Translated: CASSIMAGNTGELFF.

Only one count was recorded for this clone. The J gene is TRBJ2-5, the V gene TRBV7-9; D might be TRBD1 (5 bases). The CDR3 has 16 amino acids. V was pared by 5 bases and J by 3 bases, with 19 bases between. Germline assignment: CDR1 SEHNR and CDR2 FQNEAQ (reference sequence). CDR3 sequence (DNA): TGTGCCAGCAGCCCAGTGGCTGGGGCGATAGAAGAGACCCAGTACTTC. It codes for CASSPVAGAIEETQYF. Using reference TRBV7-9 and TRBJ2-5 for the parts outside the CDR3, the full variable domain is DTGVSQNPRHKITKRGQNVTFRCDPISEHNRLYWYRQTLGQGPEFLTYFQNEAQLEKSRLLSDRFSAERPKGSFSTLEIQRTEQGDSAMYLCASSPVAGAIEETQYFGPGTRLLVL.

The chain employs TRBV4-1 and TRBJ2-1, with 9 bases matching TRBD2. V dropped 4 bases and J dropped 0; count of bases not matched to a gene: 7. The length of the CDR3 is 17 residues. Germline-derived CDR1 and CDR2 are MGHRA and YSYEKL. In DNA, the CDR3 is TGCGCCAGCAGCCTGAATAGCGGGGGACCCTCCTACAATGAGCAGTTCTTC. Its protein product is CASSLNSGGPSYNEQFF.

A note on this clone: Additional DNA sequences in this sample encode the identical CDR3. The chain is built from TRBV7-3 and TRBJ2-1; 10 bases fit TRBD2. This CDR3 comprises 14 residues. Germline CDR1 and CDR2: SGHTA and FQGTGA. J gave up 5 bases and V 5 bases, and 3 bases lay outside the gene matches. The CDR3 is CASSRTSGNNEQFF. In DNA, the CDR3 is TGTGCCAGCAGCCGGACTAGCGGTAACAATGAGCAGTTCTTC.

This clone is a singleton in its sample. This chain links TRBV10-3 with TRBJ2-5; D is ambiguous. V lost 2 bases to trimming and J lost 0 bases, with 7 bases between them. Germline CDR1 ENHRY, CDR2 SYGVKD. The CDR3 totals 14 residues. In nucleotides, the CDR3 is TGTGCCATCAGTGAGACAGTCTACCAAGAGACCCAGTACTTC. It translates to CAISETVYQETQYF.

This chain joins TRBV5-1 and TRBJ1-6; 9 bases agree with TRBD1. The J segment lost 12 bases and the V segment lost 4 bases, leaving 11 bases of the junction unmatched. Per germline, CDR1 SGHRS and CDR2 YFSETQ. This CDR3 has 15 amino acids. CDR3 loop: CASSLGTGSNGPLHF. DNA for the CDR3: TGCGCCAGCAGCCTTGGGACAGGGTCTAATGGACCCCTCCACTTT.

This clone has just one count. The CDR3 sequence: CASRIRDRANSPLHF. The CDR3 DNA is TGTGCCAGCAGGATCCGGGACAGGGCTAATTCACCCCTCCACTTT. The genes are TRBV6-5 and TRBJ1-6, with 9 positions matching TRBD1. Germline CDR1 MNHEY, CDR2 SVGAGI. The junction had 6 bases not matched to a gene; V was cut back by 6 bases and J by 6 bases. There are 15 residues in the CDR3.

The chain combines TRBV27 with TRBJ2-1, with a tentative D call TRBD2 (7 bases). CDR1 and CDR2 from the germline V gene are MNHEY and SMNVEV (reference sequence). The germline V and J ends were trimmed by 3 bases and 3 bases, with 15 bases remaining between them. CDR3 length: 16 residues. The CDR3 DNA is TGTGCCAGCAGTTTGTTCGGGGGGCAAAACTACAATGAGCAGTTCTTC. Amino acids: CASSLFGGQNYNEQFF.